Listed below are T cell receptor beta chains from one sample, sequenced in a study of blood T cell repertoires in COVID-19. TCRdb's copy holds only in-frame clones and misses some; the assay was immunoSEQ multiplex PCR. The data contain nearly 350,000 clones, more than 70% of them singletons. Sample: peripheral blood. These receptors originate from a man in his thirties or forties with active or convalescent COVID-19. Both conserved end residues are trimmed from each CDR3.

CDR3 length: 12; V gene: TRBV9; CDR3 protein: ASSPGAPGQNIY
CDR3 length: 14; V gene: TRBV4-2; CDR3 protein: ASSHSDSHSTDTQY
CDR3 length: 12; V gene: TRBV10-3; CDR3 protein: AISESSERETQY
CDR3 length: 15; V gene: TRBV9; CDR3 protein: ASSAGGGQGYTGELF
CDR3 length: 11; V gene: TRBV2; CDR3 protein: ASTDRSNQPQH
CDR3 length: 11; V gene: TRBV11-2; CDR3 protein: ASSLGGKTEAF
CDR3 length: 12; V gene: TRBV9; CDR3 protein: ASSVVAGVGGYT
CDR3 length: 14; V gene: TRBV28; CDR3 protein: ASSPYGTGDTYEQY
CDR3 length: 11; V gene: TRBV19; CDR3 protein: ASSIYPLDTQY
CDR3 length: 13; V gene: TRBV21-1; CDR3 protein: ARTLCGADYNEQF
CDR3 length: 13; V gene: TRBV11-3; CDR3 protein: ASSSSSGGDDEQY
CDR3 length: 12; V gene: TRBV27; CDR3 protein: ASSLSTPGYEQY
CDR3 length: 13; V gene: TRBV4-2; CDR3 protein: ASSQVGTENTEAF
CDR3 length: 13; V gene: TRBV3-1/TRBV3-2; CDR3 protein: ASSQEGQGASEAF
CDR3 length: 13; V gene: TRBV28; CDR3 protein: ASRPGGGSTDTQY
CDR3 length: 15; V gene: TRBV9; CDR3 protein: ASSVGFSGGANNEQF
CDR3 length: 13; V gene: TRBV5-1; CDR3 protein: ASSFRDRGEETQY
CDR3 length: 11; V gene: TRBV5-8; CDR3 protein: ASSHDWGDEQF
CDR3 length: 10; V gene: TRBV7-2; CDR3 protein: ASSLPGWEQY
CDR3 length: 13; V gene: TRBV20-1; CDR3 protein: SASNSGGFPDTQY
CDR3 length: 11; V gene: TRBV2; CDR3 protein: ASSEIGTGELF
CDR3 length: 15; V gene: TRBV5-6; CDR3 protein: ASSLAKDTELNTEAF
CDR3 length: 10; V gene: TRBV30; CDR3 protein: AWMGQNYGYT
CDR3 length: 13; V gene: TRBV2; CDR3 protein: ASMGEVNRNTEAF
CDR3 length: 15; V gene: TRBV11-3; CDR3 protein: ASSLGAGLASNYGYT
CDR3 length: 13; V gene: TRBV6-4; CDR3 protein: ASSVKPTEGVEQF
CDR3 length: 12; V gene: TRBV20-1; CDR3 protein: SASGLGLYNEQF
CDR3 length: 11; V gene: TRBV2; CDR3 protein: ASQAAGHQPQH
CDR3 length: 13; V gene: TRBV5-5; CDR3 protein: ASSPGQPGVYEQY
CDR3 length: 14; V gene: TRBV6-1; CDR3 protein: ASSEARGGVNEKLF
CDR3 length: 10; V gene: TRBV30; CDR3 protein: AWSRLATEAF
CDR3 length: 12; V gene: TRBV11-2; CDR3 protein: ASSLNRGGGEAF
CDR3 length: 16; V gene: TRBV3-1/TRBV3-2; CDR3 protein: ASSHPLYPGLSYNEQF
CDR3 length: 10; V gene: TRBV12-3/TRBV12-4; CDR3 protein: ASSTGSHEQY
CDR3 length: 13; V gene: TRBV2; CDR3 protein: ATRAVSGRTGELF
CDR3 length: 12; V gene: TRBV29-1; CDR3 protein: SVEDDSEGYEQY
CDR3 length: 11; V gene: TRBV19; CDR3 protein: ASSGQMNTEAF